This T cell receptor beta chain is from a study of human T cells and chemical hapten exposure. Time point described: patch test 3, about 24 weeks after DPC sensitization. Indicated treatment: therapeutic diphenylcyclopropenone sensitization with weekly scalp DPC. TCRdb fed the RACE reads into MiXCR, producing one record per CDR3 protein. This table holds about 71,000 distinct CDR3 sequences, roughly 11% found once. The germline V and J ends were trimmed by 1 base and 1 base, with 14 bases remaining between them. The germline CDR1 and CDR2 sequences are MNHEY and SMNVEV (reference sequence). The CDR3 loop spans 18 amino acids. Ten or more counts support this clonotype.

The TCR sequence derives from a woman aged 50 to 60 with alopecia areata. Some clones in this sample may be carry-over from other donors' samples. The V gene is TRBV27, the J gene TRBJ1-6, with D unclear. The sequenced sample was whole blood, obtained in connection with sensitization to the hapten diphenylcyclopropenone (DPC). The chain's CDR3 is CASSLYPPAASYNSPLHF. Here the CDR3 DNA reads TGTGCCAGCAGTTTATACCCCCCTGCGGCTTCCTATAATTCACCCCTCCACTTT.